This T cell receptor (beta chain) comes out of a study of post-analysis software for immune sequencing data. Study in general: Relapsing-remitting, secondary progressive and progressive-relapsing multiple sclerosis were all included among the disease courses. Broader study findings: Controls significantly exceeded multiple sclerosis patients in normalized Chao1 diversity. Batch-matched samples strongly co-clustered by F measure. With TRBV5-6, TRBV5-1 and TRBV20-1 included, about five TRBV segments were more frequent in patients than in controls.

A note on this clonotype: No antigen is known for it.

Unique molecular identifiers had been added to the TCR beta cDNA libraries. TCRdb independently ran MiXCR on the PCR reads; one entry per CDR3 protein. The data contain roughly 620,000 distinct CDR3 sequences, around 47% of them singletons. The CDR3 contains 15 residues. V lost 3 bases, J lost 4 bases, and 9 bases stayed unmatched. Germline lookup yields CDR1 SQVTM and CDR2 ANQGSEA. The rearrangement uses TRBV29-1 and TRBJ2-7; the match to TRBD1 covers 10 bases. The clonotype was recovered from a girl aged 5-17 years with multiple sclerosis. The sequenced sample was blood. The CDR3 here is CSVESATGGRYEQYF. Here the CDR3 DNA reads TGCAGCGTTGAGTCAGCGACAGGGGGCAGGTACGAGCAGTACTTC.